Each of the 29 T cell receptor beta chains below was sequenced from the same sample in a study of T cells in Graves' hyperthyroidism and ophthalmopathy. TCR beta CDR3 region amplification was performed from RNA transcripts. First-round RT-PCR with HTBI primers amplified the TCR CDR3 region. TCRdb re-called the multiplex PCR reads through MiXCR, storing one row per CDR3 protein. The table records more than 350,000 distinct CDR3 sequences, about 15% of them present only once. Sequencing was done on a sample of blood. All receptors derive from a woman aged 30 to 39 with Graves' hyperthyroidism.

This clonotype appeared many times. The chain recombines TRBV28 with TRBJ2-7; weak D call: TRBD1 (5 bases). Between the trimmed V and J ends, which lost 9 bases and 4 bases, there was a span of 19 bases. The CDR3 has 14 residues. CDR1 and CDR2 from the germline V gene are MDHEN and SYDVKM. The CDR3 DNA follows: TGTGCCAGTAGCCAGGGTTGGCGAGGATACGAGCAGTACTTC. Its protein product is CASSQGWRGYEQYF.

This clonotype was detected many times. Compared with germline, one end of the junction differs, possibly owing to a read error. The chain carries TRBV12-3 or TRBV12-4 and TRBJ2-3, with 7 bases aligning to TRBD1. The CDR3 is 13 residues long. The CDR3 spells CASSLEGAGTQYF. CDR3 bases: TGTGCCAGCAGCTTAGAGGGGGCGGGTACGCAGTATTTT.

This clonotype appeared a few times. The chain links TRBV30 to TRBJ2-7; D possibly corresponds to TRBD2 (7 bases). The CDR3 has 14 amino acids. Trimming cost V 6 bases and J 3 bases, with 18 bases left between them. Germline CDR1 GTSNPN, CDR2 SVGIG (reference sequence). This CDR3 is CACLNREGFYEQYF. CDR3 DNA: TGTGCCTGTCTGAACAGGGAGGGGTTCTACGAGCAGTACTTC.

This clonotype was observed at least ten times. The chain links TRBV7-9 to TRBJ2-7; no clear D. CDR1 is SEHNR, CDR2 FQNEAQ, per germline (reference sequence). The CDR3 spans 14 residues. The germline V and J ends were trimmed by 0 bases and 5 bases, with 11 bases remaining between them. The CDR3 DNA reads as TGTGCCAGCAGCTTAGCGGCGGCCACCGACGAGCAGTACTTC. This translates into CASSLAAATDEQYF.

This clonotype was recorded many times. The gene calls are TRBV6-1 and TRBJ1-3; D perhaps matches TRBD1 (6 bases). This CDR3 region has 15 residues. Trimming pared 6 bases from V and 4 bases from J, leaving 16 bases between. The germline V gene encodes CDR1 MNHNS and CDR2 SASEGT. DNA of the CDR3: TGTGCCAGCAGCCAGGGGCGCCCGGGAGGAAACACCATATATTTT. Translation gives CASSQGRPGGNTIYF.

This clonotype showed up many times. The chain is built from TRBV18 and TRBJ2-4, with D tentatively TRBD1 (6 bases). Germline V gene lookup returns CDR1 KGHSH and CDR2 LQKENI. The germline V and J ends were trimmed by 5 bases and 4 bases, with 12 bases remaining between them. This CDR3 spans 14 amino acids. The CDR3 bases are TGTGCCAGCTCATCAGGGGCGCCAAAAAACATTCAGTACTTC. It encodes CASSSGAPKNIQYF.

Concerning this clonotype itself: A read error may explain this, as a much larger clone is one base away. This chain links TRBV3-1 with TRBJ2-7; 7 positions match TRBD2. The end of the DNA aligns better with TRBJ2-1, so the J call may be wrong. CDR3 length: 15 amino acids. Germline-derived CDR1 and CDR2 are LGHDT and YNNKEL (reference sequence). The CDR3, as DNA: TGTGCCAGCAGCCAAGCCCCGGGAGGCTATGACGAGCAGTTCTTC. It yields the protein CASSQAPGGYDEQFF.

The J gene is TRBJ1-2, the V gene TRBV2; 9 bases map to TRBD1. The CDR3 length is 15 residues. Germline values: CDR1 SNHLY, CDR2 FYNNEI. Losses at the gene ends were 7 bases for V and 4 bases for J; bases not matched to a gene: 10. The CDR3 DNA is TGTGCCAGCACTCCGGGACAGGGATTTTTCTATGGCTACACCTTC. Its translation: CASTPGQGFFYGYTF.

This clonotype occurred a few times. The V call is TRBV18, the J call TRBJ2-5; D possibly corresponds to TRBD2 (6 bases). Germline CDR1 is KGHSH and CDR2 is LQKENI. The CDR3 is made up of 14 amino acids. V lost 6 bases and J 5 bases, leaving 16 bases between the germline ends. For the CDR3, the DNA is TGTGCCAGCTCCCCCTTGGAGGGAAGGGAGACCCAGTACTTC. Its protein product is CASSPLEGRETQYF.

In regard to this clonotype: This clone may be a read error of a much larger clone one base away. The chain employs TRBV28 and TRBJ1-5, with 9 positions matching TRBD1. Per the germline V gene, CDR1 is MDHEN and CDR2 is SYDVKM. The CDR3 totals 15 residues. The J segment lost 8 bases and the V segment lost 5 bases, leaving 10 bases of the junction unmatched. CDR3 nucleotide sequence: TGTGCCAGCAGTATCTGGACAGGGGATTTAGAGCCCCAGCATTTT. It specifies CASSIWTGDLEPQHF.

In this sample, this clonotype turned up a few times. A much larger clone lies a single base off, so this may be a read error. The chain recombines TRBV5-6 with TRBJ1-1; no clear D gene. Germline V gene data show CDR1 as SGHDT and CDR2 as YYEEEE. V was pared by 4 bases and J by 3 bases, with 7 bases between. CDR3 length: 12 residues. The CDR3 DNA reads as TGTGCCAGCAGCGTAGGGTACACTGAAGCTTTCTTT. Encoded protein: CASSVGYTEAFF.

Many counts were recorded for this clonotype. The V and J genes are TRBV6-1 and TRBJ2-3; tentative D call: TRBD2 (7 bases). Deletions cut 8 bases from V and 1 base from J, with 19 bases between. Germline V lookup: CDR1 MNHNS, CDR2 SASEGT. This CDR3 is built from 16 residues. DNA for the CDR3: TGTGCCAGCTCCCGTAGGGGGGGGTCGGGCACAGATACGCAGTATTTT. It encodes CASSRRGGSGTDTQYF.

The chain links TRBV6-1 to TRBJ1-5, with 8 bases that match TRBD1. The germline CDR1 and CDR2 sequences are MNHNS and SASEGT. Trimming took 8 bases from V and 2 from J; bases not matched to a gene: 5. The CDR3 totals 14 residues. The DNA for the CDR3 is TGTGCCAGCGGGGCAGGGGGCGGCAATCAGCCCCAGCATTTT. Its protein is CASGAGGGNQPQHF.

This chain links TRBV5-1 with TRBJ2-4; TRBD2 matches at 7 bases. Germline loops: CDR1 SGHRS, CDR2 YFSETQ. The CDR3 has 15 residues. V shed 4 bases, J shed 4 bases, and the junction held 8 bases outside the gene matches. The CDR3 spells CASSILEGGKNIQYF. The CDR3 bases are TGCGCCAGCAGCATCCTGGAGGGAGGGAAAAACATTCAGTACTTC.

This clonotype has a handful of counts. This chain joins TRBV4-2 and TRBJ2-6; 12 bases fit TRBD1. The CDR3 has 19 residues. The V and J ends lost 2 bases and 2 bases, in that order; junction bases with no gene match: 7. Germline V gene lookup returns CDR1 LGHNA and CDR2 YNFKEQ. The CDR3 is CASSQPRGQGATGANVLTF. The CDR3 DNA reads TGTGCCAGCAGCCAACCAAGGGGACAGGGGGCTACTGGGGCCAACGTCCTGACTTTC.

There are many counts of this clonotype. The chain recombines TRBV11-2 with TRBJ1-1; TRBD1 might be the D (5 bases). The V gene lost 0 bases and the J gene lost 7 bases, with 12 bases spanning the gap. The length of the CDR3 is 14 residues. Germline V gives CDR1 SGHAT, CDR2 FQNNGV. CDR3 nucleotides: TGTGCCAGCAGCTTAGAGTCTGGGGGGGTTGAAGCTTTCTTT. Its translation: CASSLESGGVEAFF.

This clonotype appeared a few times. The V call is TRBV28, the J call TRBJ1-1, with 7 bases aligning to TRBD1. Germline V gives CDR1 MDHEN, CDR2 SYDVKM. Losses at the gene ends were 5 bases for V and 0 bases for J; bases not matched to a gene: 3. This CDR3 contains 14 residues. CDR3 nucleotide sequence: TGTGCCAGCAGTCGGGACAGATTGAACACTGAAGCTTTCTTT. Translated: CASSRDRLNTEAFF.

This clonotype was seen at least ten times. The chain couples TRBV28 to TRBJ2-7; D may match TRBD1 or TRBD2 (6 bases each). This CDR3 spans 12 amino acids. V was clipped by 6 bases and J by 4 bases, with 10 bases between them. Germline assignment: CDR1 MDHEN and CDR2 SYDVKM. CDR3 sequence: CASSRGRYEQYF. Here the CDR3 DNA reads TGTGCCAGCAGCCGGGGGCGATACGAGCAGTACTTC.

This clonotype was found many times. This chain uses TRBV29-1 with TRBJ2-1; TRBD2 is a possible D gene (6 bases). Germline V gene sequence: CDR1 SQVTM, CDR2 ANQGSEA. V gave up 6 bases and J gave up 1 base, with 13 bases separating them. The CDR3 extends over 14 amino acids. Here the CDR3 reads CSVSNRGSYNEQFF. The CDR3 nucleotides are TGCAGCGTGAGTAACCGGGGGTCCTACAATGAGCAGTTCTTC.

This clonotype was recorded only once. A much more abundant neighbour one base away suggests this may be a read error. V usage is TRBV28 and J usage is TRBJ2-5, with 9 bases matching TRBD1. This CDR3 comprises 14 residues. CDR1 MDHEN and CDR2 SYDVKM come from the germline V gene. In DNA form, the CDR3 reads TGTGTCAGCAGAGGACAGGGGACGCAAGAGACCCAGTACTTC. Translated: CVSRGQGTQETQYF.

This clonotype was observed a few times. The chain joins TRBV28 to TRBJ1-2; D remains unclear. Germline V gene data show CDR1 as MDHEN and CDR2 as SYDVKM. The germline V and J ends were trimmed by 6 bases and 1 base, with 15 bases remaining between them. CDR3 size: 15 residues. CDR3 sequence reads: CASSPRAWDNYGYTF. The CDR3 DNA sequence: TGTGCCAGCAGCCCACGGGCGTGGGATAACTATGGCTACACCTTC.

This clonotype came up many times. This chain links TRBV5-6 with TRBJ2-5, with D uncertain. CDR1 SGHDT and CDR2 YYEEEE come from the germline V gene. Trimming took 1 base from V and 4 from J, leaving 11 bases between them. CDR3 length: 14 amino acids. In DNA form, the CDR3 reads TGTGCCAGCAGCTTGACGGGTTTCGGAGAGACCCAGTACTTC. Its translation is CASSLTGFGETQYF. The full variable domain, in which reference TRBV5-6 and TRBJ2-5 provide the parts outside the CDR3, is DAGVTQSPTHLIKTRGQQVTLRCSPKSGHDTVSWYQQALGQGPQFIFQYYEEEERQRGNFPDRFSGHQFPNYSSELNVNALLLGDSALYLCASSLTGFGETQYFGPGTRLLVL.

Comment on this clonotype: This may be a read error, as it is one base from a much larger clone. The chain recombines TRBV7-2 with TRBJ2-7; no firm D call. Germline CDR1 is SGHTA and CDR2 is FQGNSA. V was pared by 7 bases and J by 3 bases, with 7 bases between. The CDR3 is 11 amino acids. CDR3 region: CASNQNYEQYF. The CDR3 DNA is TGTGCCAGCAACCAAAACTACGAGCAGTACTTC.

This clonotype has at least ten counts. This chain joins TRBV6-1 and TRBJ2-5; either TRBD1 or TRBD2 may fit D (6 bases each). V was cut by 7 bases and J by 5 bases, with 14 bases left in between. Germline V lookup: CDR1 MNHNS, CDR2 SASEGT. The CDR3 is made up of 13 amino acids. CDR3 sequence reads: CASNFGGRETQYF. CDR3 DNA: TGTGCCAGCAACTTTGGGGGGCGGGAGACCCAGTACTTC.

This clonotype was recorded many times. The chain joins TRBV5-5 to TRBJ1-2; no clear D. Trimming pared 4 bases from V and 5 bases from J, leaving 9 bases between. The CDR3 is 12 residues long. Germline V gene lookup returns CDR1 SGHKS and CDR2 YYEKEE (reference sequence). The DNA of the CDR3 is TGTGCCAGCAGCCGCGGAGATTATGGCTACACCTTC. Protein product: CASSRGDYGYTF.

This clonotype was counted at least ten times. This chain links TRBV20-1 with TRBJ2-7; D is undetermined. The CDR3 is made up of 13 amino acids. Trimming cost V 3 bases and J 3 bases, with 12 bases left between them. Looked up from germline, CDR1 is DFQATT and CDR2 is SNEGSKA (reference sequence). CDR3 DNA sequence: TGCAGTGCTAGGGATCAAGCGCTCTACGAGCAGTACTTC. Its translation is CSARDQALYEQYF.

V usage is TRBV20-1 and J usage is TRBJ1-2; D perhaps matches TRBD1 (5 bases). In germline, CDR1 is DFQATT, CDR2 SNEGSKA (reference sequence). V lost 4 bases and J 2 bases, leaving 14 bases between the germline ends. This CDR3 is built from 14 residues. The CDR3 DNA reads as TGCAGTGCTAACCCCCTTTCAGGGAACTATGGCTACACCTTC. Its translation: CSANPLSGNYGYTF.

This clonotype was observed at least ten times. The rearrangement joins TRBV3-1 to TRBJ2-2; D unresolved. V gave up 0 bases and J gave up 8 bases, with 4 bases separating them. This CDR3 is built from 12 residues. Germline V gives CDR1 LGHDT, CDR2 YNNKEL (reference sequence). Written as DNA, the CDR3 is TGTGCCAGCAGCCAAGAAGGAGGGGAGCTGTTTTTT. Translating it yields CASSQEGGELFF.

This clonotype was recorded at least ten times. This rearrangement joins TRBV2 to TRBJ2-1; tentative D call: TRBD2 (6 bases). CDR1 is SNHLY and CDR2 is FYNNEI in the germline V gene. V lost 7 bases and J lost 7, with 17 bases in between. The CDR3 extends over 14 amino acids. The CDR3 region is CASMLREAGNEQFF. The DNA for the CDR3 is TGTGCCAGCATGTTGAGGGAGGCGGGGAATGAGCAGTTCTTC.